The 31 T cell receptor beta chains reported below all come from one sample, sequenced in a study of patients and donors after allogeneic stem cell transplantation. MiXCR, applied by TCRdb to the RT-PCR reads, yields one record per CDR3 protein. The sample holds 200,000 to 250,000 distinct CDR3 sequences, 12% to 15% seen once. The sequenced sample consisted of blood, either unsorted or a sorted T cell fraction (not recorded which). The receptor source for this set is a human donor who was either an allogeneic HSCT recipient or a stem cell or donor lymphocyte infusion donor (not recorded which). It is not recorded whose cells these are; they may come from a transplant donor.

This clonotype turned up a few times. This chain joins TRBV28 and TRBJ2-1; 11 bases agree with TRBD1. The CDR3 totals 15 residues. After removal of 7 bases from V and 6 bases from J, the junction contained 8 bases not matched to a gene. Per germline, CDR1 MDHEN and CDR2 SYDVKM. The DNA of the CDR3 is TGTGCCAGCAACACGTTGGGACAGGGGGGCAATGAGCAGTTCTTC. This encodes CASNTLGQGGNEQFF.

This clonotype was counted at least ten times. This chain connects TRBV7-8 to TRBJ2-1; tentative D call: TRBD1 (5 bases). Germline values: CDR1 SGHVS, CDR2 FQNEAQ. Trimming took 5 bases from V and 0 from J, leaving 8 bases between them. The CDR3 has 14 amino acids. The CDR3 DNA reads TGTGCCAGCAGCCCTCAGGGCTCCTACAATGAGCAGTTCTTC. Encoded protein: CASSPQGSYNEQFF.

The CDR3 DNA sequence: TGTGCCAGCTCCCCCAAGGGGGGAGGGGACACTGAAGCTTTCTTT. Its translation is CASSPKGGGDTEAFF. The rearrangement joins TRBV18 to TRBJ1-1; D might be TRBD1 (6 bases). Germline V gene sequence: CDR1 KGHSH, CDR2 LQKENI. The CDR3 contains 15 residues. Trimming removed 6 bases from V and 3 bases from J, with 17 bases in between.

This clonotype has a count of ten or more. The chain links TRBV29-1 to TRBJ2-3; 9 nucleotides match TRBD1. V was clipped by 7 bases and J by 3 bases; unmatched bases: 5. The CDR3 spans 13 residues. Germline V gene lookup returns CDR1 SQVTM and CDR2 ANQGSEA. The CDR3 sequence is CSGRGQGTDTQYF. CDR3 sequence (DNA): TGCAGCGGACGGGGACAGGGAACAGATACGCAGTATTTT.

This clonotype was picked up a small number of times. The gene calls are TRBV7-2 and TRBJ2-1; TRBD2 is a possible D gene (5 bases). This CDR3 region has 16 residues. CDR1 and CDR2 (germline): SGHTA, FQGNSA. V lost 0 bases and J lost 6, with 15 bases in between. The CDR3 DNA is TGTGCCAGCAGCTTAGCTGCGGGTGGACGCACCAATGAGCAGTTCTTC. Protein sequence: CASSLAAGGRTNEQFF.

This rearrangement joins TRBV29-1 to TRBJ1-1; TRBD1 agrees at 8 bases. The CDR3 length is 14 residues. J was trimmed by 1 base and V by 7 bases; bases with no gene match: 8. The germline gives CDR1 SQVTM, CDR2 ANQGSEA. CDR3 sequence: CSANKGQENTEAFF. The CDR3 coding sequence is TGCAGCGCTAATAAGGGACAGGAGAACACTGAAGCTTTCTTT.

This clonotype was detected only a few times. In DNA form, the CDR3 reads TGTGCCAGCAGCCGACTAGCGGGAGACGGGGAGCTGTTTTTT. Protein: CASSRLAGDGELFF. The chain links TRBV7-9 to TRBJ2-2, with 12 bases fitting TRBD2. This CDR3 spans 14 amino acids. In germline, CDR1 is SEHNR, CDR2 FQNEAQ (reference sequence). J gave up 7 bases and V 5 bases, and 2 bases lay outside the gene matches.

This clonotype has a handful of counts. V usage is TRBV3-1 and J usage is TRBJ1-1; D is perhaps TRBD1 (6 bases). V dropped 7 bases and J dropped 3 bases, with 18 bases sitting between them. Germline V CDR1 and CDR2: LGHDT, YNNKEL (reference sequence). The CDR3 is 15 amino acids. The CDR3 sequence: CASTVSGGGYTEAFF. The CDR3, as DNA: TGTGCCAGCACCGTGTCCGGGGGCGGGTACACTGAAGCTTTCTTT.

This clonotype was detected ten times or more. This chain's CDR3 is CSVEGGTSGYNEQFF. As DNA, the CDR3 is TGCAGCGTTGAGGGAGGGACTAGCGGTTACAATGAGCAGTTCTTC. The genes are TRBV29-1 and TRBJ2-1; 11 nucleotides line up with TRBD2. The CDR3 is made up of 15 amino acids. Germline CDR1 reads SQVTM; CDR2 reads ANQGSEA. J was trimmed by 4 bases and V by 3 bases; bases with no gene match: 5.

This clonotype was seen at least ten times. This sequence joins TRBV6-5 and TRBJ2-1; 12 bases are a match to TRBD2. CDR1 and CDR2 from the germline V gene are MNHEY and SVGAGI. After removal of 2 bases from V and 9 bases from J, the junction contained 5 bases not matched to a gene. CDR3 length: 15 residues. The CDR3 DNA sequence: TGTGCCAGCAGTTACACTAGCGGGAGGTCTGGTGAGCAGTTCTTC. It codes for CASSYTSGRSGEQFF.

CDR3 DNA sequence: TGTGCCAGCAGCTTAGACGGCTACACCTTC. Amino acid sequence: CASSLDGYTF. The chain has TRBV7-9 and TRBJ1-2; D is unresolved. In germline, CDR1 is SEHNR, CDR2 FQNEAQ (reference sequence). The CDR3 is made up of 10 amino acids. V lost 1 base to trimming and J lost 8 bases, with 2 bases between them.

Ten or more counts support this clonotype. V gene TRBV5-1 combines with J gene TRBJ1-1; no definite D call. Between the trimmed V and J ends, which lost 0 bases and 1 base, there was a span of 13 bases. The CDR3 consists of 16 residues. CDR1 and CDR2 from the germline V gene are SGHRS and YFSETQ. The CDR3 protein is CASSLDGEYWNTEAFF. The CDR3 DNA is TGCGCCAGCAGCTTGGATGGGGAATACTGGAACACTGAAGCTTTCTTT.

This clonotype was seen repeatedly, ten times or more. This rearrangement joins TRBV7-2 to TRBJ2-5; the D gene could be TRBD1 or TRBD2 (5 bases each). This CDR3 contains 15 residues. Germline loops: CDR1 SGHTA, CDR2 FQGNSA. V gave up 1 base and J gave up 5 bases, with 14 bases separating them. CDR3 bases: TGTGCCAGCAGCTTAGGGGTCCTGGGACGGGAGACCCAGTACTTC. Amino acids: CASSLGVLGRETQYF.

The chain joins TRBV2 to TRBJ2-1; weak D call: TRBD2 (5 bases). The length of the CDR3 is 15 residues. Looked up from germline, CDR1 is SNHLY and CDR2 is FYNNEI. V shed 3 bases and J shed 3 bases, with 12 bases lying between them. CDR3 protein: CASSELASSYNEQFF. The CDR3 DNA reads TGTGCCAGCAGTGAGTTGGCTAGCAGCTACAATGAGCAGTTCTTC. The full variable domain, in which reference TRBV2 and TRBJ2-1 provide the parts outside the CDR3, is EPEVTQTPSHQVTQMGQEVILRCVPISNHLYFYWYRQILGQKVEFLVSFYNNEISEKSEIFDDQFSVERPDGSNFTLKIRSTKLEDSAMYFCASSELASSYNEQFFGPGTRLTVL.

The V gene is TRBV2, the J gene TRBJ1-1; D is possibly TRBD1 (6 bases). This CDR3 contains 14 residues. Germline V gene sequence: CDR1 SNHLY, CDR2 FYNNEI. V gave up 7 bases and J gave up 9 bases, with 21 bases separating them. DNA of the CDR3: TGTGCCAGCAAAGGGACGGGGGCATCTATTAAAGCTTTCTTT. Translating gives CASKGTGASIKAFF.

In its sample, this clonotype was seen a few times. The rearrangement links TRBV10-3 to TRBJ2-2; the D is unclear. The V end lost 6 bases, the J end lost 0 bases, and 14 bases lay between the germline ends. The CDR3 totals 16 residues. Germline CDR1 is ENHRY and CDR2 is SYGVKD. CDR3 DNA sequence: TGTGCCATCAGCAAATCTAGGGCATCGAACACCGGGGAGCTGTTTTTT. As protein: CAISKSRASNTGELFF.

Here the CDR3 DNA reads TGTGCCAGCAGCGGACCGGGACAGGGTCGATCTGGGGCCAACGTCCTGACTTTC. Protein sequence: CASSGPGQGRSGANVLTF. The gene calls are TRBV9 and TRBJ2-6, with TRBD1 matching 9 bases. The V gene's germline CDR1 is SGDLS and CDR2 YYNGEE. The J segment lost 1 base and the V segment lost 3 bases, leaving 8 bases of the junction unmatched. CDR3 size: 18 residues.

This clonotype was seen ten or more times. The J gene is TRBJ2-4, the V gene TRBV4-1, with D possibly TRBD2 on 5 matching bases. With 0 bases removed from V and 9 bases from J, the gap between germline ends came to 12 bases. The CDR3 runs 14 residues. CDR1 and CDR2 (germline): MGHRA, YSYEKL. CDR3 region: CASSQERRVSIQYF. CDR3 sequence (DNA): TGCGCCAGCAGCCAAGAGCGGCGGGTGAGCATTCAGTACTTC.

This clonotype was counted between two and nine times. The chain couples TRBV7-3 to TRBJ2-3; D call uncertain. Germline V gene data show CDR1 as SGHTA and CDR2 as FQGTGA. This CDR3 comprises 14 residues. The V gene lost 5 bases and the J gene lost 0 bases, with 9 bases spanning the gap. CDR3 residues: CASSPLVSTDTQYF. In DNA, the CDR3 is TGTGCCAGCAGCCCCCTCGTTAGCACAGATACGCAGTATTTT.

This clonotype was detected only a few times. The CDR3 region is CASSLGQPNSPLHF. In nucleotides, the CDR3 is TGTGCCAGCAGCTTGGGACAGCCTAATTCACCCCTCCACTTT. V gene TRBV5-6 combines with J gene TRBJ1-6, with D perhaps TRBD1 (5 bases). Deletions cut 0 bases from V and 6 bases from J, with 7 bases between. The germline V gene has CDR1 SGHDT and CDR2 YYEEEE. The CDR3 runs 14 residues.

This clonotype was counted a few times. The chain couples TRBV4-1 to TRBJ1-2, with TRBD1 as a possible D gene (5 bases). Trimming stripped 5 bases from V and 6 bases from J, with 19 bases between. The CDR3 spans 15 residues. Germline-derived CDR1 and CDR2 are MGHRA and YSYEKL. CDR3 nucleotides: TGCGCCAGCAGCTCTCTGGGGCGAGAAAGGGATGGCTACACCTTC. It is translated as CASSSLGRERDGYTF.

This clonotype was counted at least ten times. The chain joins TRBV7-6 to TRBJ1-6; D is perhaps TRBD1 (5 bases). Trimming cost V 2 bases and J 8 bases, with 13 bases left between them. CDR1 is SGHVS and CDR2 is FNYEAQ in the germline V gene. CDR3 size: 15 residues. Here the CDR3 reads CASSLIAGSDSPLHF. The CDR3 bases are TGTGCCAGCAGCTTAATCGCAGGGTCCGATTCACCCCTCCACTTT.

The sample holds many counts of this clonotype. The V and J genes are TRBV28 and TRBJ2-2; 8 nucleotides align to TRBD2. V shed 5 bases and J 1 base; nucleotides not matched to a gene: 9. There are 17 residues in the CDR3. Germline V lookup: CDR1 MDHEN, CDR2 SYDVKM. CDR3 DNA: TGTGCCAGCAGTAGAATAGCGGGGCTTCAGAACACCGGGGAGCTGTTTTTT. Protein product: CASSRIAGLQNTGELFF.

This clonotype has at least ten counts. V and J are TRBV6-2 or TRBV6-3 and TRBJ1-5; perhaps TRBD1 as D (6 bases). Trimming removed 6 bases from V and 1 base from J, with 10 bases in between. The CDR3 totals 14 residues. The germline V gene encodes CDR1 MNHEY and CDR2 SVGEGT. The CDR3 here is CASRETGSNQPQHF. CDR3 nucleotides: TGTGCCAGCAGAGAAACAGGGAGCAATCAGCCCCAGCATTTT.

The chain recombines TRBV5-1 with TRBJ2-3; weak D call: TRBD2 (6 bases). The V gene's germline CDR1 is SGHRS and CDR2 YFSETQ. The CDR3 length is 16 residues. Trimming shortened V by 2 bases and J by 2 bases, and 15 bases separated the two germline ends. In DNA form, the CDR3 reads TGCGCCAGCAGCTTAAGCGGGTACGGGTACACAGATACGCAGTATTTT. Encoded protein: CASSLSGYGYTDTQYF.

J is TRBJ1-3 and V is TRBV2, with TRBD1 matching over 7 bases. The CDR3 length is 14 residues. The J segment lost 2 bases and the V segment lost 6 bases, leaving 4 bases of the junction unmatched. Germline-derived CDR1 and CDR2 are SNHLY and FYNNEI. CDR3 DNA sequence: TGTGCCAGCAGCCAGACAGGGACTGGAAACACCATATATTTT. Translated, it gives CASSQTGTGNTIYF.

The rearrangement uses TRBV7-2 and TRBJ2-3, with TRBD2 matching over 8 bases. Per the germline V gene, CDR1 is SGHTA and CDR2 is FQGNSA. V lost 1 base to trimming and J lost 2 bases; unmatched junction nucleotides: 5. This CDR3 contains 16 residues. The CDR3 is CASSLEARGVTDTQYF. Here the CDR3 DNA reads TGTGCCAGCAGCTTAGAGGCGCGGGGGGTCACAGATACGCAGTATTTT.

This clonotype has a count of ten or more. This rearrangement joins TRBV5-1 to TRBJ2-1; TRBD1 aligns across 12 bases. Germline CDR1 reads SGHRS; CDR2 reads YFSETQ. The V gene end was trimmed by 6 bases and the J gene end by 7 bases; junction bases not matched to a gene: 5. The CDR3 loop spans 14 amino acids. The CDR3 region has the DNA TGCGCCAGCACACGGGACAGGGGGCAAAATGAGCAGTTCTTC. Its protein is CASTRDRGQNEQFF.

CDR3 nucleotide sequence: TGCAGTGTTGGACTAGCGGGGGTCATCTACGAGCAGTACTTC. Amino acids: CSVGLAGVIYEQYF. The chain couples TRBV20-1 to TRBJ2-7, with TRBD2 matching over 13 bases. From germline, CDR1 is DFQATT and CDR2 SNEGSKA (reference sequence). The CDR3 sequence is 14 residues long. J was trimmed by 3 bases and V by 7 bases; bases with no gene match: 6.

V is TRBV6-5 and J is TRBJ1-2, with D possibly being TRBD1 (5 bases). V was trimmed by 4 bases and J by 4 bases, leaving 16 bases between them. The CDR3 is made up of 15 amino acids. Germline lookup yields CDR1 MNHEY and CDR2 SVGAGI. This CDR3 reads CASSSPRGQVYGYTF. The CDR3 DNA reads TGTGCCAGCAGTTCCCCCCGGGGCCAGGTCTATGGCTACACCTTC.

The rearrangement joins TRBV4-1 to TRBJ2-2; D not resolved. Germline CDR1 reads MGHRA; CDR2 reads YSYEKL. The CDR3 is 12 residues long. Trimming took off 1 base at V and 6 bases at J, with 3 bases between the two ends. The CDR3 loop reads CASSQVSGELFF. The CDR3 bases are TGCGCCAGCAGCCAAGTCTCCGGGGAGCTGTTTTTT.